This T cell receptor beta chain was recovered during a study of T cells in Graves' hyperthyroidism and ophthalmopathy. The study left out patients who had uncontrolled infection, other autoimmune disease, pregnancy or lactation. Diagnosis rested on symptoms, serum thyroxine and TRAb, thyroid ultrasound, and orbital computed tomography. V was shortened by 7 bases and J by 5 bases, with 18 bases between the two germline ends. The CDR3 length is 15 residues. The germline V gene encodes CDR1 SGHRS and CDR2 YFSETQ. This clonotype was detected only a few times. The CDR3 regions of TCR beta were amplified from RNA transcripts. With the HTBI primer set, the TCR CDR3 went through a first round of RT-PCR. Via MiXCR, TCRdb re-called the multiplex PCR reads, giving one row per CDR3 protein. The sample has over 300,000 distinct CDR3 sequences; around 13% are singletons.

This TCR was recovered from an older woman with Graves' hyperthyroidism. The V and J genes are TRBV5-1 and TRBJ2-2; D might be TRBD1 or TRBD2, each matching 6 bases. The material sequenced was blood. Here the CDR3 reads CASADWRGETGELFF. In DNA, the CDR3 is TGCGCCAGCGCAGACTGGAGGGGGGAAACCGGGGAGCTGTTTTTT.